This T cell receptor beta chain was found in a study of response to subunit inactivated influenza vaccine (dated by TCRdb to about 2018). About the full investigation: Deep quantitative profiling of the T cell receptor repertoire was used in the study to follow responses to a trivalent subunit inactivated influenza vaccine.

Broad study findings and their caveats: The authors proposed that each seasonal influenza vaccination may bring in only a limited number of new T cells.

The V end loses 4 bases and the J end loses 1 base, and a stretch of 16 bases separates them. CDR3 length: 16 amino acids, cysteine to phenylalanine. This entry keeps only the CDR3 DNA: 48 bases, framed from base 1. Libraries came from RT-PCR. TCRdb shows the sequencer as Illumina HiSeq 2500. TCRdb itself trimmed the public reads at Q25 with fastp, ran MiXCR and retained productive beta chains. Every CDR3 protein is listed once, alongside the most common genes and DNA of its rows. This sample is represented by over 150,000 distinct CDR3 sequences; about 10% of them were singletons. The ten biggest clones cover roughly 36% of the sample. With respect to this clonotype: The specificity of this receptor is unknown. No much larger clone exists at a distance of one base, and base qualities are not known.

This clonotype originated in a man between 45 and 75 years old who received an inactivated influenza vaccine. Donor details come from another sample of the same person, matched by shared clones. The rearranged segments are TRBV12-3 or TRBV12-4 and TRBJ1-1; TRBD1 could be the D gene, as 6 bases match. Sequencing was performed on CD8+ T cells sorted from PBMCs, taken less than 25 months after vaccination. The CDR3 region has the sequence CASSSLTGSWNTEAFF. In nucleotide form, the sequence is TGTGCCAGCAGTTCTCTGACAGGCTCTTGGAACACTGAAGCTTTCTTT.